One sample yielded the 3 T cell receptor beta chains listed below, sequenced in a study of T cell repertoires in cytomegalovirus infection. TCRdb fed the reads into MiXCR, producing one record per CDR3 protein. Among around 800,000 distinct CDR3 sequences listed, roughly 33% were seen once. For these receptors, no antigen is known. This specimen was cultured CD8+ T cells from PBMCs, taken from culture after CMV antigen stimulation. Receptor source: a human donor in good health (CMV status not recorded). Some clones in this sample may be carry-over from other donors' samples.

The CDR3 region is CASSETGGAGNEQFF. The CDR3 DNA follows: TGTGCCAGCAGTGAAACCGGGGGGGCCGGGAATGAGCAGTTCTTC. The chain employs TRBV6-1 and TRBJ2-1, with 8 bases that match TRBD2. CDR3 size: 15 residues. The junction had 7 bases not matched to a gene; V was cut back by 2 bases and J by 7 bases. CDR1 MNHNS and CDR2 SASEGT come from the germline V gene.

This clonotype was detected only a few times. Sequence at one end of the junction differs from germline and may be a read error. V usage is TRBV7-8 and J usage is TRBJ2-1; TRBD2 matches at 15 bases. Germline CDR1 reads SGHVS; CDR2 reads FQNEAQ. There are 22 residues in the CDR3. As DNA, the CDR3 is TGTGCCAGCAACTTACCAGGGACTAGCGGGGGGCTCCTCGAGGGGGATTACAATGAGCAGTTCTTC. It codes for CASNLPGTSGGLLEGDYNEQFF.

In this sample, this clonotype turned up a few times. This sequence joins TRBV20-1 and TRBJ1-5; unclear D gene. CDR1 is DFQATT, CDR2 SNEGSKA, per germline (reference sequence). This CDR3 is 15 amino acids long. Deletions cut 3 bases from V and 5 bases from J, with 17 bases between. DNA of the CDR3: TGCAGTGCTAGTCGCGGACCTTTTGCCGATCAGCCCCAGCATTTT. Translation gives CSASRGPFADQPQHF.